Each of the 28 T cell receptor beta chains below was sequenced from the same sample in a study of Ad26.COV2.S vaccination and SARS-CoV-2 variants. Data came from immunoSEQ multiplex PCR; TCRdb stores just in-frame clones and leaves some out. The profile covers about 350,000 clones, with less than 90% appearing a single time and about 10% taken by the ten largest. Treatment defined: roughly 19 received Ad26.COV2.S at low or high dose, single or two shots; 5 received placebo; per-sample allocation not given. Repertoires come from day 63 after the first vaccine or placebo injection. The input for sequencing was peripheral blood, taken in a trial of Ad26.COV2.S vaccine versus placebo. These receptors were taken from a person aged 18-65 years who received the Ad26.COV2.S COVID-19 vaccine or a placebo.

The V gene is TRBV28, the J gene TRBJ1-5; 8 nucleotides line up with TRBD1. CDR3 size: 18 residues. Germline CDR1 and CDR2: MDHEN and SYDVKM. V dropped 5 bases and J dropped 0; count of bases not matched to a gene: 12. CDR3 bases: TGTGCCAGCAGTACCTCCTTCCGGACAGGGCATAGCAATCAGCCCCAGCATTTT. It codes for CASSTSFRTGHSNQPQHF.

The CDR3 region has the DNA TGCGCCAGCCGGGCAGAGTCCTACGAGCAGTACTTC. The encoded protein is CASRAESYEQYF. This chain joins TRBV5-1 and TRBJ2-7; no clear D. Germline V gene lookup returns CDR1 SGHRS and CDR2 YFSETQ. The CDR3 is 12 residues long. V gave up 7 bases and J gave up 1 base, with 9 bases separating them. The full variable domain, in which reference TRBV5-1 and TRBJ2-7 provide the parts outside the CDR3, is KAGVTQTPRYLIKTRGQQVTLSCSPISGHRSVSWYQQTPGQGLQFLFEYFSETQRNKGNFPGRFSGRQFSNSRSEMNVSTLELGDSALYLCASRAESYEQYFGPGTRLTVT.

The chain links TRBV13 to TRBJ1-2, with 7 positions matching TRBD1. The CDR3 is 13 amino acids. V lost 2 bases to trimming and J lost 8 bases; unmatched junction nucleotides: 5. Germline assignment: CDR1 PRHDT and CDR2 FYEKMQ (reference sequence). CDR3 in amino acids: CASSLRQGGGYTF. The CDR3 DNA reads TGTGCCAGCAGCTTACGACAGGGCGGGGGCTACACCTTC.

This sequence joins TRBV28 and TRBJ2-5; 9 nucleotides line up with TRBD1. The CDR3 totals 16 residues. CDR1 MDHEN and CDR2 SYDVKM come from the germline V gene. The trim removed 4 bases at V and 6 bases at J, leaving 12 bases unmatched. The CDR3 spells CASSSSGQGLRKTQYF. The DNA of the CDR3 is TGTGCCAGCAGTTCCTCGGGACAGGGTTTAAGAAAGACCCAGTACTTC. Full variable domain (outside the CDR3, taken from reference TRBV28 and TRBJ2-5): DVKVTQSSRYLVKRTGEKVFLECVQDMDHENMFWYRQDPGLGLRLIYFSYDVKMKEKGDIPEGYSVSREKKERFSLILESASTNQTSMYLCASSSSGQGLRKTQYFGPGTRLLVL.

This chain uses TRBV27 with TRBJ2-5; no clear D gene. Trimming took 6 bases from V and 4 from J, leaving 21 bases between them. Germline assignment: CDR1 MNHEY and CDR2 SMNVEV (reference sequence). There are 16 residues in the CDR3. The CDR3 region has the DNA TGTGCCAGCAGCTTAAACCGTAACACAAACAGAGAGACCCAGTACTTC. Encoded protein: CASSLNRNTNRETQYF.

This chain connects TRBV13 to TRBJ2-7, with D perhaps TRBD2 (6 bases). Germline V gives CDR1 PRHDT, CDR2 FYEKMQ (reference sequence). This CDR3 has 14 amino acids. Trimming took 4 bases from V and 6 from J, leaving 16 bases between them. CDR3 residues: CASSYGEAGREQYF. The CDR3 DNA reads TGTGCCAGCAGCTACGGGGAAGCGGGTCGCGAGCAGTACTTC.

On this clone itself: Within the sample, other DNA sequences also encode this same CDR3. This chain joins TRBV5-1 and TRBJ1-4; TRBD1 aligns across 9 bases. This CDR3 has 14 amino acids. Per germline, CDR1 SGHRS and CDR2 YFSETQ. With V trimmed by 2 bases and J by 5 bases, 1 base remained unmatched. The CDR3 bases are TGCGCCAGCAGCTTTGGACAGGGGAATGAAAAACTGTTTTTT. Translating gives CASSFGQGNEKLFF.

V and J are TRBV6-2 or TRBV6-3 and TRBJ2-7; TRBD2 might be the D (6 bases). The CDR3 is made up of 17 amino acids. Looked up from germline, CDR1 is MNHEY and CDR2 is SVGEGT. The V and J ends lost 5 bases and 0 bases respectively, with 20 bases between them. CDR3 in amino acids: CASSNGTLHQSSYEQYF. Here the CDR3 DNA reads TGTGCCAGCAGTAATGGGACTCTCCATCAAAGCTCCTACGAGCAGTACTTC.

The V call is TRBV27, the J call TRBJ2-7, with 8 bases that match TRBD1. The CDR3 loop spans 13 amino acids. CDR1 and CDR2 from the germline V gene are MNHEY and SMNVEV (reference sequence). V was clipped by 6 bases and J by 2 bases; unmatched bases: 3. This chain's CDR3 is CASRDRGAYEQYF. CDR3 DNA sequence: TGTGCCAGCAGAGACAGGGGAGCCTACGAGCAGTACTTC.

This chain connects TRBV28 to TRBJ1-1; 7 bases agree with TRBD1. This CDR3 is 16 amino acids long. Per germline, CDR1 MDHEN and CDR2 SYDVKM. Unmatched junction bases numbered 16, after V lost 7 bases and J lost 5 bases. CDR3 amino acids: CASIARGIKTWTEAFF. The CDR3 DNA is TGTGCCAGCATCGCCAGGGGGATTAAAACGTGGACTGAAGCTTTCTTT.

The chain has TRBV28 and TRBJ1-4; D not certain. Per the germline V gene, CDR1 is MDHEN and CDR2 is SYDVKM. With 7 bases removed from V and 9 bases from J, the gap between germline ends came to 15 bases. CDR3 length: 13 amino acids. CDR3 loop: CASTNSAGQKLFF. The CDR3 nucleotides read TGTGCCAGCACTAACTCCGCGGGTCAAAAACTGTTTTTT.

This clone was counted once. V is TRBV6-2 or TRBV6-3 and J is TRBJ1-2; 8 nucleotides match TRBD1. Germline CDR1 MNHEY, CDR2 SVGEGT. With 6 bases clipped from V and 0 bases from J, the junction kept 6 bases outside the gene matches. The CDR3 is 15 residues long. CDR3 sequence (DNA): TGTGCCAGCAGACCTGACAGGGGAGCTAACTATGGCTACACCTTC. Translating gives CASRPDRGANYGYTF.

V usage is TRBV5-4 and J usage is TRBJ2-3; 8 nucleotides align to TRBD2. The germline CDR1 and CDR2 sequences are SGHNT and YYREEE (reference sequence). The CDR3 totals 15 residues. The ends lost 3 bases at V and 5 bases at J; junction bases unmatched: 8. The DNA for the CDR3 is TGTGCCAGCAGCTGGGACGGGAGGGCCGTAGATACGCAGTATTTT. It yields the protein CASSWDGRAVDTQYF.

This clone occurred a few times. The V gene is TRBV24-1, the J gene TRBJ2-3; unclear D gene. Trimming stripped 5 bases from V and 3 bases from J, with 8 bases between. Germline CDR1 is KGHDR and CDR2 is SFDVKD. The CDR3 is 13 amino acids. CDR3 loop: CATSVHGTDTQYF. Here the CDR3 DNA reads TGTGCCACCAGTGTACACGGAACAGATACGCAGTATTTT.

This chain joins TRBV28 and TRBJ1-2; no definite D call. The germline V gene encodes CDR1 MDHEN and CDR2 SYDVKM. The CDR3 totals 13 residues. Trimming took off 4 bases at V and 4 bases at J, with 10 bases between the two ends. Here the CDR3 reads CASSSRKGYGYTF. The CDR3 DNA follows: TGTGCCAGCAGTTCCAGGAAAGGCTATGGCTACACCTTC.

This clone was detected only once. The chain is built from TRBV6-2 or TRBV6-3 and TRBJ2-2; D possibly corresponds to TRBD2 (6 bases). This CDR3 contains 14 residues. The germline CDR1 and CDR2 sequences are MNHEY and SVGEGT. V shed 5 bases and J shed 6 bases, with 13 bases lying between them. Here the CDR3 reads CASSHPGEAGELFF. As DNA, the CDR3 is TGTGCCAGCAGTCACCCGGGGGAGGCCGGGGAGCTGTTTTTT.

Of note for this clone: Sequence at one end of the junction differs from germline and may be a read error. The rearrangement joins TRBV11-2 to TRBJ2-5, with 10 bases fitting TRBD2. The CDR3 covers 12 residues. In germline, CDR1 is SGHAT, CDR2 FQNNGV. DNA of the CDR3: TGTGCCAGCAGCTTCGATAGCGGGAGGTTCCACTTC. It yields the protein CASSFDSGRFHF.

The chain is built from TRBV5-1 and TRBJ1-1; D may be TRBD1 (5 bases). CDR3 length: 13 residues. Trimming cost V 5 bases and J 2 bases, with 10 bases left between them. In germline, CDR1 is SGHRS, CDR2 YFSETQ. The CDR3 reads CASRWGDNTEAFF. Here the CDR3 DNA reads TGCGCCAGCAGATGGGGGGACAACACTGAAGCTTTCTTT.

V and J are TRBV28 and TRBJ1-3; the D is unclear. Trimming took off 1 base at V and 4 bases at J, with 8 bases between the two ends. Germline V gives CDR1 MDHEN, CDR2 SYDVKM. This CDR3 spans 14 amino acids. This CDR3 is CASSLSAEGNTIYF. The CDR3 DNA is TGTGCCAGCAGTTTATCGGCAGAAGGAAACACCATATATTTT.

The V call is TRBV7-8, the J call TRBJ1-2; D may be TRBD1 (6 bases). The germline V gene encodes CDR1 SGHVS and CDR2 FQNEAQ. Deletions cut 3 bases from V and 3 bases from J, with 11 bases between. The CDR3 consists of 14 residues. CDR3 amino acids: CASSFREGDYGYTF. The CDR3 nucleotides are TGTGCCAGCAGCTTTAGGGAGGGGGACTATGGCTACACCTTC.

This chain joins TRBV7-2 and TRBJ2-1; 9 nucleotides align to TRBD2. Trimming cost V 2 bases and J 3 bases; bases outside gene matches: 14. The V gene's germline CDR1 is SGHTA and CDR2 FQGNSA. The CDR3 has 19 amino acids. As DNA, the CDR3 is TGTGCCAGCAGCTTAAACCCGATTGCTAGCGGGATCTACTACAATGAGCAGTTCTTC. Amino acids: CASSLNPIASGIYYNEQFF.

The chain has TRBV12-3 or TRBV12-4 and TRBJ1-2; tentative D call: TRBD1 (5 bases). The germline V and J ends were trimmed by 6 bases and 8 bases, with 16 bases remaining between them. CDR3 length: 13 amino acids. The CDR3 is CASSPGTAGGYTF. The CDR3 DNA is TGTGCCAGCAGCCCCGGGACGGCTGGCGGCTACACCTTC.

The CDR3 sequence: CASSPIQGEQYF. The CDR3 DNA follows: TGTGCCAGCTCACCCATCCAGGGGGAGCAGTACTTC. The chain recombines TRBV18 with TRBJ2-7, with D possibly being TRBD1 (6 bases). The length of the CDR3 is 12 residues. The germline V gene has CDR1 KGHSH and CDR2 LQKENI. Trimming took off 3 bases at V and 7 bases at J, with 10 bases between the two ends.

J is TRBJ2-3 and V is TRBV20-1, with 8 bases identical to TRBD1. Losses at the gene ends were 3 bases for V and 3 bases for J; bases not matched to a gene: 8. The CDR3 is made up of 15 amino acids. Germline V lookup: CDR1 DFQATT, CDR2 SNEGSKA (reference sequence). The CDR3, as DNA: TGCAGTGCTAGTTCCCGACAGGGGCGGACAGATACGCAGTATTTT. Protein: CSASSRQGRTDTQYF.

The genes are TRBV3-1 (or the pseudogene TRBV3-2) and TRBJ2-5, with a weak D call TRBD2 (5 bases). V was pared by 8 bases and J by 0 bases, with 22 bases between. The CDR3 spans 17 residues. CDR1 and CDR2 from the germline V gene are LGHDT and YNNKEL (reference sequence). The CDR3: CASQRRATGSYQETQYF. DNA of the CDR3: TGTGCCAGCCAACGGAGAGCAACGGGGTCGTACCAAGAGACCCAGTACTTC.

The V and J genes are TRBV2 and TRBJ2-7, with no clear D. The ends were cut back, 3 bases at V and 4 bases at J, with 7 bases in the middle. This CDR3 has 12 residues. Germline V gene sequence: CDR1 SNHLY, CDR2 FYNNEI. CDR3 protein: CASSDGPYEQYF. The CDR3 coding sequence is TGTGCCAGCAGTGACGGGCCATACGAGCAGTACTTC.

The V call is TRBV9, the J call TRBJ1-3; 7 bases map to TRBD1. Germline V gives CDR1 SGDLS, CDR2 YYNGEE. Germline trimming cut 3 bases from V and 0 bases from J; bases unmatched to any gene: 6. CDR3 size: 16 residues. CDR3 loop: CASSAPGQISGNTIYF. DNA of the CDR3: TGTGCCAGCAGCGCTCCGGGACAGATCTCTGGAAACACCATATATTTT.

The CDR3 region is CASGPDPQAQHF. For the CDR3, the DNA is TGTGCCAGCGGACCCGACCCGCAGGCCCAGCATTTT. This rearrangement joins TRBV2 to TRBJ1-5; the D is unclear. Germline V gene data show CDR1 as SNHLY and CDR2 as FYNNEI. This CDR3 has 12 amino acids. V was shortened by 8 bases and J by 11 bases, with 16 bases between the two germline ends.